These 25 T cell receptor beta chains share one sample of origin, sequenced in a study of blood T cell repertoires in COVID-19. The method was immunoSEQ multiplex PCR; TCRdb's version includes in-frame clones alone and lacks a portion of them. The table shows tens of thousands of clones, with 80% to 85% occurring only once. The sample consisted of peripheral blood. These receptors were taken from a woman over 75 with COVID-19, enrolled during active disease.

This chain uses TRBV5-6 with TRBJ2-7; 11 positions agree with TRBD2. Germline V gene lookup returns CDR1 SGHDT and CDR2 YYEEEE. J was trimmed by 6 bases and V by 0 bases; bases with no gene match: 5. CDR3 length: 15 residues. The CDR3 nucleotides read TGTGCCAGCAGCTTGGTAGCGGGAGGGTTTGTCGAGCAGTACTTC. This codes for CASSLVAGGFVEQYF.

The J gene is TRBJ2-1, the V gene TRBV7-9; 12 bases are a match to TRBD2. Germline V gene lookup returns CDR1 SEHNR and CDR2 FQNEAQ (reference sequence). CDR3 size: 16 residues. J gave up 4 bases and V 11 bases, and 12 bases lay outside the gene matches. The DNA of the CDR3 is TGTGCCGGCCAAAGCGGACTAGCGGGGCCTTACAATGAGCAGTTCTTC. Its protein is CAGQSGLAGPYNEQFF. Together with reference TRBV7-9 and TRBJ2-1, the CDR3 gives the full variable domain: DTGVSQNPRHKITKRGQNVTFRCDPISEHNRLYWYRQTLGQGPEFLTYFQNEAQLEKSRLLSDRFSAERPKGSFSTLEIQRTEQGDSAMYLCAGQSGLAGPYNEQFFGPGTRLTVL.

The V gene is TRBV7-9, the J gene TRBJ1-6, with D possibly TRBD1 on 5 matching bases. CDR3 length: 15 amino acids. V lost 3 bases and J lost 7, with 13 bases in between. Germline CDR1 and CDR2: SEHNR and FQNEAQ (reference sequence). CDR3 in amino acids: CASSFASGGNSPLHF. The CDR3 DNA is TGTGCCAGCAGCTTTGCGTCCGGGGGAAATTCACCCCTCCACTTT.

V gene TRBV30 combines with J gene TRBJ2-7; no firm D call. The V end was cut by 0 bases, the J end by 3 bases, with 3 bases between. This CDR3 is 11 amino acids long. Looked up from germline, CDR1 is GTSNPN and CDR2 is SVGIG (reference sequence). CDR3: CAWSVLYEQYF. DNA of the CDR3: TGTGCCTGGAGTGTACTCTACGAGCAGTACTTC.

V and J are TRBV12-3 or TRBV12-4 and TRBJ2-5; D is uncertain. The CDR3 totals 12 residues. V lost 3 bases, J lost 5 bases, and 7 bases lay in between. The CDR3 here is CASSFARETQYF. For the CDR3, the DNA is TGTGCCAGCAGTTTTGCTCGGGAGACCCAGTACTTC.

The chain combines TRBV24-1 with TRBJ2-3, with TRBD2 matching 9 bases. The germline V gene encodes CDR1 KGHDR and CDR2 SFDVKD. The CDR3 length is 15 residues. V gave up 5 bases and J gave up 4 bases; unmatched junction bases: 6. For the CDR3, the DNA is TGTGCCACCAGTGTTAAAGCGGGAGGTTCAGATACGCAGTATTTT. Its translation is CATSVKAGGSDTQYF.

V usage is TRBV29-1 and J usage is TRBJ2-7, with 7 bases matching TRBD1. CDR3 size: 15 residues. J was trimmed by 3 bases and V by 3 bases; bases with no gene match: 11. Germline CDR1 SQVTM, CDR2 ANQGSEA. Here the CDR3 reads CSVDSLTGENYEQYF. In DNA form, the CDR3 reads TGCAGCGTTGACTCCCTTACAGGGGAGAACTACGAGCAGTACTTC.

This chain uses TRBV7-2 with TRBJ2-7; possible D gene TRBD2, 7 bases. The V gene lost 3 bases and the J gene lost 3 bases, with 12 bases spanning the gap. This CDR3 comprises 14 residues. CDR1 is SGHTA, CDR2 FQGNSA, per germline. CDR3 protein: CASSFGGGGYEQYF. DNA of the CDR3: TGTGCCAGCAGCTTCGGAGGGGGGGGCTACGAGCAGTACTTC. The full variable domain, in which reference TRBV7-2 and TRBJ2-7 provide the parts outside the CDR3, is GAGVSQSPSNKVTEKGKDVELRCDPISGHTALYWYRQSLGQGLEFLIYFQGNSAPDKSGLPSDRFSAERTGGSVSTLTIQRTQQEDSAVYLCASSFGGGGYEQYFGPGTRLTVT.

The chain combines TRBV20-1 with TRBJ2-5; maybe TRBD2 (5 bases). This CDR3 region has 11 residues. Germline CDR1 reads DFQATT; CDR2 reads SNEGSKA (reference sequence). V shed 2 bases and J shed 9 bases, with 10 bases lying between them. The CDR3 DNA is TGCAGTGCTAGACCGACGGAGGCCCAGTACTTC. Its protein is CSARPTEAQYF.

The chain carries TRBV19 and TRBJ2-1, with 8 bases matching TRBD2. Germline assignment: CDR1 LNHDA and CDR2 SQIVND (reference sequence). This CDR3 has 15 residues. Germline trimming cut 7 bases from V and 3 bases from J; bases unmatched to any gene: 8. CDR3 residues: CASMGRTSFYNEQFF. CDR3 DNA: TGTGCCAGTATGGGGAGGACTAGCTTCTACAATGAGCAGTTCTTC.

This CDR3 reads CASSPGLETDTQYF. The CDR3 DNA reads as TGTGCCAGCAGTCCCGGACTAGAAACAGATACGCAGTATTTT. This chain links TRBV28 with TRBJ2-3; 7 nucleotides match TRBD2. Germline trimming cut 5 bases from V and 3 bases from J; bases unmatched to any gene: 5. The CDR3 has 14 amino acids. CDR1 and CDR2 from the germline V gene are MDHEN and SYDVKM.

The chain carries TRBV7-9 and TRBJ2-4, with a weak D call TRBD1 (5 bases). The CDR3 runs to 16 residues. Germline CDR1 reads SEHNR; CDR2 reads FQNEAQ (reference sequence). V shed 1 base and J shed 0 bases, with 10 bases lying between them. CDR3 residues: CASSLEGALAKNIQYF. CDR3 sequence (DNA): TGTGCCAGCAGCTTAGAAGGGGCCCTAGCCAAAAACATTCAGTACTTC.

V and J are TRBV4-1 and TRBJ1-4; D might be TRBD1 (5 bases). Between the trimmed V and J ends, which lost 1 base and 5 bases, there was a span of 11 bases. This CDR3 contains 15 residues. Germline CDR1 reads MGHRA; CDR2 reads YSYEKL. The CDR3 reads CASSQAPGGNEKLFF. For the CDR3, the DNA is TGCGCCAGCAGCCAAGCGCCCGGGGGGAATGAAAAACTGTTTTTT.

The CDR3 spells CASSVLGEQFF. Here the CDR3 DNA reads TGTGCCAGCAGCGTACTCGGTGAGCAGTTCTTC. The V and J genes are TRBV9 and TRBJ2-1; D remains unclear. The germline V gene encodes CDR1 SGDLS and CDR2 YYNGEE. This CDR3 comprises 11 residues. V gave up 1 base and J gave up 9 bases, with 5 bases separating them.

This chain links TRBV28 with TRBJ1-5; D not resolved. Per the germline V gene, CDR1 is MDHEN and CDR2 is SYDVKM. The CDR3 totals 13 residues. V was pared by 3 bases and J by 8 bases, with 11 bases between. The CDR3 sequence: CASSFTPNKPQHF. Written as DNA, the CDR3 is TGTGCCAGCAGTTTTACGCCCAACAAGCCCCAGCATTTT.

V and J are TRBV9 and TRBJ2-7; TRBD2 agrees at 9 bases. Trimming cost V 0 bases and J 2 bases; bases outside gene matches: 3. Germline CDR1 and CDR2: SGDLS and YYNGEE. This CDR3 contains 15 residues. Written as DNA, the CDR3 is TGTGCCAGCAGCGTAGGCCTAGCGGGAACCTACGAGCAGTACTTC. Translating it yields CASSVGLAGTYEQYF.

The chain couples TRBV9 to TRBJ2-7; 9 bases agree with TRBD1. This CDR3 region has 16 residues. In germline, CDR1 is SGDLS, CDR2 YYNGEE. V lost 0 bases to trimming and J lost 1 base; unmatched junction nucleotides: 5. The CDR3 region has the DNA TGTGCCAGCAGCGTAGCCCCGACAGGGGGATCCTACGAGCAGTACTTC. Protein sequence: CASSVAPTGGSYEQYF. The full variable domain, its missing parts supplied by reference TRBV9 and TRBJ2-7, is DSGVTQTPKHLITATGQRVTLRCSPRSGDLSVYWYQQSLDQGLQFLIQYYNGEERAKGNILERFSAQQFPDLHSELNLSSLELGDSALYFCASSVAPTGGSYEQYFGPGTRLTVT.

The chain couples TRBV6-5 to TRBJ1-2; D remains unclear. This CDR3 has 13 amino acids. Germline V gene data show CDR1 as MNHEY and CDR2 as SVGAGI. The germline V and J ends were trimmed by 6 bases and 3 bases, with 11 bases remaining between them. The CDR3 sequence: CASSPGVYYGYTF. Here the CDR3 DNA reads TGTGCCAGCAGCCCCGGAGTTTACTATGGCTACACCTTC.

The J gene is TRBJ1-1, the V gene TRBV19; a weak D match, TRBD1 (6 bases). Trimming cost V 3 bases and J 4 bases, with 15 bases left between them. Germline values: CDR1 LNHDA, CDR2 SQIVND (reference sequence). This CDR3 has 15 amino acids. CDR3 coding DNA: TGTGCCAGTAGTATGGGAGGGGGTTTCGGCACTGAAGCTTTCTTT. Encoded protein: CASSMGGGFGTEAFF.

DNA for the CDR3: TGTGCCAGCGGGGCGGGGGGGACCCAGTACTTC. Translation gives CASGAGGTQYF. V usage is TRBV11-2 and J usage is TRBJ2-5; 8 bases line up with TRBD2. V lost 8 bases, J lost 7 bases, and 3 bases stayed unmatched. The CDR3 has 11 residues. Germline CDR1 reads SGHAT; CDR2 reads FQNNGV.

The chain employs TRBV5-1 and TRBJ1-1, with unresolved D. Per the germline V gene, CDR1 is SGHRS and CDR2 is YFSETQ. V lost 1 base to trimming and J lost 1 base, with 5 bases between them. The CDR3 loop spans 13 amino acids. In nucleotides, the CDR3 is TGCGCCAGCAGCTTGTCCAAGAACACTGAAGCTTTCTTT. This sequence encodes CASSLSKNTEAFF.

The J gene is TRBJ2-5, the V gene TRBV6-5; TRBD2 might be the D (5 bases). Trimming removed 7 bases at V and 5 bases at J, with 17 bases between. This CDR3 is built from 14 residues. CDR1 and CDR2 from the germline V gene are MNHEY and SVGAGI. The CDR3 DNA sequence: TGTGCCAGCATCCCGAGGGCAGGTGGGGAGACCCAGTACTTC. Translated, it gives CASIPRAGGETQYF.

The chain combines TRBV25-1 with TRBJ2-7; D is perhaps TRBD1 (6 bases). The V end lost 6 bases, the J end lost 3 bases, and 12 bases lay between the germline ends. Germline assignment: CDR1 MGHDK and CDR2 SYGVNS. The CDR3 runs 13 residues. The CDR3: CASSHLDSYEQYF. The CDR3 nucleotides are TGTGCCAGCAGCCACTTGGACAGCTACGAGCAGTACTTC.

This clone showed up just a few times. This rearrangement joins TRBV10-3 to TRBJ1-1; 8 bases are shared with TRBD1. The CDR3 extends over 14 amino acids. Germline CDR1 reads ENHRY; CDR2 reads SYGVKD. Trimming removed 3 bases from V and 5 bases from J; junction bases left unmatched: 5. CDR3 protein: CAISEQGEATEAFF. CDR3 bases: TGTGCCATCAGTGAACAGGGGGAAGCTACTGAAGCTTTCTTT.

The chain recombines TRBV20-1 with TRBJ2-7; D call uncertain. Per germline, CDR1 DFQATT and CDR2 SNEGSKA (reference sequence). V was cut by 3 bases and J by 3 bases, with 12 bases left in between. The length of the CDR3 is 13 residues. Here the CDR3 reads CSASRGTLYEQYF. CDR3 DNA sequence: TGCAGTGCTAGTCGCGGCACACTCTACGAGCAGTACTTC.